This is a list of T cell receptor beta chains from one sample in a study of blood T cells in healthy people across ages. TCRdb reanalysed the 5' RACE reads using MiXCR and keeps one entry per CDR3 protein. The table includes some 920,000 distinct CDR3 sequences, about 51% detected once. The material sequenced was blood. Every receptor here comes from a woman in her sixties or seventies in good health. Both conserved end residues are part of each CDR3. Fields, in order: J gene, D gene, clone size, V gene, CDR3 length, CDR3 protein, CDR3 DNA. The D gene is left open where the match is weak. Rows may omit the clone size; those that give it use once, few, many or a size class.

TRBJ2-1,TRBD1,NA,TRBV12-3/TRBV12-4,14,CASTSGQEYNKQFF,TGTGCCAGCACCTCGGGACAGGAGTACAATAAGCAGTTCTTC
TRBJ2-7,NA,few,TRBV25-1,14,CASSVPGSYNEQYF,TGTGCCAGCAGTGTTCCAGGTTCCTACAATGAGCAGTACTTC
TRBJ2-7,TRBD1,once,TRBV12-3/TRBV12-4,13,CASTWDSLNEQYF,TGTGCCAGCACCTGGGACAGCCTCAACGAGCAGTACTTC
TRBJ2-7,TRBD1,NA,TRBV7-9,15,CASSFITGTGYEQYF,TGTGCCAGCAGCTTCATAACCGGGACAGGGTACGAGCAGTACTTC
TRBJ2-7,TRBD2,NA,TRBV29-1,14,CSVDGSGSSGEQYF,TGCAGCGTTGATGGTAGCGGGTCGAGCGGCGAGCAGTACTTC
TRBJ2-5,NA,NA,TRBV9,16,CASSVAKGVRGETQYF,TGTGCCAGCAGCGTAGCCAAGGGGGTGAGGGGAGAGACCCAGTACTTC
TRBJ1-6,NA,NA,TRBV7-2,15,CASSRDPGLSSPLHF,TGTGCCAGCAGCCGAGATCCGGGACTGAGTTCACCCCTCCACTTT
TRBJ2-5,NA,once,TRBV14,12,CASSQRTGRQYF,TGTGCCAGCAGCCAAAGGACTGGGAGGCAGTACTTC
TRBJ2-7,NA,few,TRBV9,16,CASSVAGYGSSYEQYF,TGTGCCAGCAGCGTAGCGGGGTATGGGAGCTCCTACGAGCAGTACTTC
TRBJ2-7,TRBD2,few,TRBV7-6,17,CASSLSSSGGKIYEQYF,TGTGCCAGCAGCTTATCCTCAAGCGGGGGTAAAATTTACGAGCAGTACTTC
TRBJ2-7,NA,NA,TRBV15,13,CATKRIVDNEQYF,TGTGCCACCAAAAGGATAGTCGACAATGAGCAGTACTTC
TRBJ2-7,NA,few,TRBV20-1,15,CSASSVIRASYEQYF,TGCAGTGCTAGTTCAGTAATCAGAGCCTCCTACGAGCAGTACTTC
TRBJ2-3,NA,NA,TRBV24-1,16,CATSDVTGDSTDTQYF,TGTGCCACCAGTGACGTAACGGGAGATAGCACAGATACACAGTATTTT
TRBJ2-1,TRBD1,few,TRBV4-1,13,CASSAYRGGEQFF,TGCGCCAGCAGCGCCTACAGGGGTGGGGAGCAGTTCTTC
TRBJ1-2,TRBD1,few,TRBV28,13,CASMTGNYYGYTF,TGTGCCAGCATGACAGGGAATTACTATGGCTACACCTTC
TRBJ2-3,TRBD2,NA,TRBV12-3/TRBV12-4,15,CASSPLAGVEDTQYF,TGTGCCAGCAGCCCCCTAGCGGGAGTGGAAGATACGCAGTATTTT
TRBJ2-7,TRBD2,few,TRBV5-5,15,CASSFTSGIPYEQYF,TGTGCCAGCAGCTTCACTAGCGGGATCCCCTACGAGCAGTACTTC
TRBJ2-2,NA,NA,TRBV27,13,CASSFDTTGELFF,TGTGCCAGCAGTTTCGATACGACCGGGGAGCTGTTTTTT
TRBJ2-7,NA,NA,TRBV28,14,CASTFGLFSYEQYF,TGTGCCAGTACCTTTGGACTGTTCTCCTACGAGCAGTACTTC
TRBJ2-5,NA,few,TRBV7-2,15,CASSTKAGSGETQYF,TGTGCCAGCAGCACAAAGGCTGGTAGCGGTGAGACCCAGTACTTC
TRBJ2-5,NA,NA,TRBV18,12,CASSPGIYERYF,TGTGCCAGCTCACCAGGCATCTACGAGCGGTACTTC
TRBJ1-2,TRBD1,many,TRBV4-1,17,CASSQAPGTGTNYGYTF,TGCGCCAGCAGCCAAGCCCCTGGGACAGGGACTAACTATGGCTACACCTTC
TRBJ2-4,TRBD1,NA,TRBV5-6,15,CASNRLGTGENIQYF,TGTGCCAGCAACCGCCTGGGGACAGGGGAAAACATTCAGTACTTC
TRBJ2-3,NA,NA,TRBV10-3,14,CAISDGLGPDTQYF,TGTGCCATCAGTGACGGATTAGGCCCAGATACGCAGTATTTT
TRBJ2-7,NA,NA,TRBV28,13,CASTPLGVNEQYF,TGTGCCAGCACTCCTCTAGGGGTGAACGAGCAGTACTTC
TRBJ2-7,NA,few,TRBV27,14,CASTDRSQGSEQYF,TGTGCCAGCACCGACAGATCGCAAGGTAGCGAGCAGTACTTC
TRBJ2-7,NA,NA,TRBV20-1,13,CSASQGHSDEQYF,TGCAGTGCTAGCCAGGGTCATTCAGACGAGCAGTACTTC
TRBJ1-6,NA,NA,TRBV20-1,14,CSAGEGPPNSPLHF,TGCAGTGCGGGCGAGGGTCCGCCTAATTCACCCCTCCACTTT
TRBJ2-7,TRBD1,NA,TRBV20-1,17,CSASPFGPVRQGHEQYF,TGCAGTGCTAGTCCCTTTGGTCCCGTCCGACAGGGCCACGAGCAGTACTTC
TRBJ2-1,TRBD2,NA,TRBV5-1,13,CASSALAGDEQFF,TGCGCCAGCAGCGCCTTAGCGGGAGATGAGCAGTTCTTC
TRBJ2-3,TRBD2,once,TRBV5-6,17,CASNFGGPGGSTDTQYF,TGTGCCAGCAACTTTGGTGGCCCGGGAGGGAGCACAGATACGCAGTATTTT
TRBJ2-7,NA,few,TRBV27,10,CAREAYEQYF,TGTGCCAGGGAGGCCTACGAGCAGTACTTC
TRBJ2-7,NA,NA,TRBV7-2,11,CASSLQYGQYF,TGTGCCAGCAGCTTGCAGTACGGGCAGTACTTC
TRBJ2-3,TRBD2,NA,TRBV9,17,CASSAGLAGGPTDTQYF,TGTGCCAGCAGCGCGGGGCTAGCGGGAGGGCCGACAGATACGCAGTATTTT
TRBJ1-5,TRBD1,NA,TRBV7-9,14,CASSNRGEGQPQHF,TGTGCCAGCAGCAACAGGGGAGAGGGACAGCCCCAGCATTTT
TRBJ1-2,NA,NA,TRBV18,14,CASSPGPTNYGYTF,TGTGCCAGCTCACCAGGGCCTACTAACTATGGCTACACCTTC
TRBJ2-1,TRBD1,NA,TRBV9,15,CASSPTGGSYNERFF,TGTGCCAGCAGCCCCACAGGGGGGTCCTACAATGAGCGGTTCTTC
TRBJ2-5,NA,few,TRBV2,10,CARGEETQYF,TGTGCCAGGGGTGAAGAGACCCAGTACTTC
TRBJ1-4,NA,NA,TRBV29-1,12,CSVGGLDEKLFF,TGCAGCGTTGGGGGGTTGGATGAAAAACTGTTTTTT
TRBJ2-2,TRBD2,NA,TRBV27,15,CASRGGAGVGGELFF,TGTGCCAGCCGGGGCGGAGCGGGAGTTGGCGGGGAGCTGTTTTTT
TRBJ2-1,NA,NA,TRBV7-2,15,CASSQWQGLANEQFF,TGTGCCAGCAGCCAGTGGCAGGGTCTTGCCAATGAGCAGTTCTTC
TRBJ1-6,NA,NA,TRBV4-2,18,CASSQDFAVMGYNSPLHF,TGTGCCAGCAGCCAAGACTTTGCCGTAATGGGTTATAATTCACCCCTCCACTTT
TRBJ2-7,NA,NA,TRBV7-2,15,CASSLVGGRVHEQYF,TGTGCCAGCAGCTTAGTGGGTGGGCGCGTCCACGAGCAGTACTTC
TRBJ1-1,NA,NA,TRBV12-3/TRBV12-4,14,CASTLRVSGTEAFF,TGTGCCAGCACTCTGCGCGTGAGTGGCACTGAAGCTTTCTTT
TRBJ2-1,NA,once,TRBV7-2,20,CASSSPGGHTTRTDYNEQFF,TGTGCCAGCAGCTCCCCTGGGGGGCACACAACCCGAACGGACTACAATGAGCAGTTCTTC
TRBJ2-1,TRBD2,NA,TRBV6-2/TRBV6-3,16,CASSYSSGRGYNEQFF,TGTGCCAGCAGTTACTCGAGCGGGAGGGGCTACAATGAGCAGTTCTTC
TRBJ2-1,NA,few,TRBV5-1,13,CASSAVPDDEQFF,TGCGCCAGCAGCGCTGTCCCGGACGATGAGCAGTTCTTC
TRBJ1-2,TRBD1,NA,TRBV12-3/TRBV12-4,15,CASSHTGAFPYGYTF,TGTGCCAGCAGTCATACAGGGGCCTTCCCCTATGGCTACACCTTC
TRBJ2-2,TRBD2,NA,TRBV6-2/TRBV6-3,19,CASSYSRTSGHPNTGELFF,TGTGCCAGCAGTTACAGTCGGACTAGCGGTCACCCGAACACCGGGGAGCTGTTTTTT
TRBJ2-1,TRBD2,NA,TRBV7-9,15,CASSSLAVSYNEQFF,TGTGCCAGCAGCTCCCTAGCGGTATCCTACAATGAGCAGTTCTTC
TRBJ2-1,NA,few,TRBV4-2,13,CASSQEQQVKQFF,TGTGCCAGCAGCCAAGAACAGCAGGTGAAGCAGTTCTTC
TRBJ2-7,NA,NA,TRBV28,15,CASRLQSVSPYEQYF,TGTGCCAGCAGGCTCCAATCGGTGTCCCCCTACGAGCAGTACTTC
TRBJ2-1,TRBD1,NA,TRBV29-1,14,CSVVDRGNYNEQFF,TGCAGCGTCGTTGACAGGGGGAACTACAATGAGCAGTTCTTC
TRBJ1-5,TRBD1,NA,TRBV3-1,15,CASSHSGQGYQPQHF,TGTGCCAGCAGCCATTCGGGACAGGGTTATCAGCCCCAGCATTTT
TRBJ2-3,TRBD2,many,TRBV12-3/TRBV12-4,15,CASSLAGGSTDTQYF,TGTGCCAGCAGTTTGGCGGGAGGGAGCACAGATACGCAGTATTTT
TRBJ2-5,TRBD2,NA,TRBV6-1,15,CASRTLAGPQETQYF,TGTGCCAGCAGGACCCTAGCGGGCCCCCAAGAGACCCAGTACTTC
TRBJ2-4,NA,NA,TRBV6-6,13,CASSDSTANIQYF,TGTGCCAGCAGTGACTCGACAGCAAACATTCAGTACTTC
TRBJ2-5,TRBD2,NA,TRBV7-9,14,CASSGLVGGETQYF,TGCGCCAGCAGCGGACTAGTGGGCGGGGAGACCCAGTACTTC
TRBJ1-1,NA,NA,TRBV9,13,CASSGPDDTEAFF,TGTGCCAGCAGCGGACCCGACGACACTGAAGCTTTCTTT
TRBJ2-3,NA,NA,TRBV25-1,16,CASSDRGAGATDTQYF,TGTGCCAGCAGTGATCGGGGTGCAGGCGCCACAGATACGCAGTATTTT